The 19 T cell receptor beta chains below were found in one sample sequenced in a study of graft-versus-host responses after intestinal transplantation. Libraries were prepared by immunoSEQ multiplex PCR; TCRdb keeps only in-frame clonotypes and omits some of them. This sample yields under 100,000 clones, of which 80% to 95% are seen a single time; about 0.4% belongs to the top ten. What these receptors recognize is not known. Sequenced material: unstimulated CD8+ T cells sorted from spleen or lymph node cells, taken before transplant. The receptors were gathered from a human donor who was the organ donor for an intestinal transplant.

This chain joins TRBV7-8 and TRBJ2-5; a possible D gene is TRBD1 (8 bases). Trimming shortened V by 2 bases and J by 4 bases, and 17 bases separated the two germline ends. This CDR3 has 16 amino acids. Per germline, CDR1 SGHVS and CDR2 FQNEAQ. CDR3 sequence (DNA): TGTGCCAGCAGCTTACCCTTACAGGGGGGGTCAGAGACCCAGTACTTC. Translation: CASSLPLQGGSETQYF.

CDR3 amino acids: CASRDREGPREQYF. Here the CDR3 DNA reads TGTGCCAGCAGAGATAGGGAGGGACCAAGGGAGCAGTACTTC. This chain links TRBV6-1 with TRBJ2-7, with 7 bases fitting TRBD2. The CDR3 consists of 14 residues. Germline V gives CDR1 MNHNS, CDR2 SASEGT. Losses at the gene ends were 6 bases for V and 7 bases for J; bases not matched to a gene: 12.

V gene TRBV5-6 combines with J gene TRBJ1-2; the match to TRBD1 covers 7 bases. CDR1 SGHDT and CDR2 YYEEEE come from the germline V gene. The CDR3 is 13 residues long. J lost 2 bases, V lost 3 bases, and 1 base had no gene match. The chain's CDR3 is CASSWGQNYGYTF. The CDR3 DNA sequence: TGTGCCAGCAGCTGGGGACAGAACTATGGCTACACCTTC.

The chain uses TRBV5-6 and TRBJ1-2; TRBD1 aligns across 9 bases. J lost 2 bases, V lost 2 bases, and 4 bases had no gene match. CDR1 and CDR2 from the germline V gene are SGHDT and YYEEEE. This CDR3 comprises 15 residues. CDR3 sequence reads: CASSLQGARNYGYTF. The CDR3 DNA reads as TGTGCCAGCAGCTTACAGGGGGCGAGGAACTATGGCTACACCTTC.

The CDR3 bases are TGCGCCAGCAGCCAAGATCCCTCGGCTAGCAATGAGCAGTTCTTC. Encoded protein: CASSQDPSASNEQFF. The gene calls are TRBV4-1 and TRBJ2-1, with no clear D. The CDR3 covers 15 residues. The V gene's germline CDR1 is MGHRA and CDR2 YSYEKL. V shed 0 bases and J shed 6 bases, with 12 bases lying between them.

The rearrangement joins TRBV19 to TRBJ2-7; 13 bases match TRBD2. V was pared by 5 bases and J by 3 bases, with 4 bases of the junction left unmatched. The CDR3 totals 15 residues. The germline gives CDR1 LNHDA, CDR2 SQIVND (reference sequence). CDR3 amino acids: CASSPTSGGFYEQYF. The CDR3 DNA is TGTGCCAGTAGTCCGACTAGCGGGGGGTTCTACGAGCAGTACTTC.

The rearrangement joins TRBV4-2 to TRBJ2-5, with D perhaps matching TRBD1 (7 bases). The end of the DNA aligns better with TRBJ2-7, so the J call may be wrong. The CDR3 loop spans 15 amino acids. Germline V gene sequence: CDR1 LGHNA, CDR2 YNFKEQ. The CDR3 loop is CASSQEGDSSYEQYF. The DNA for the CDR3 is TGTGCCAGCAGCCAGGAGGGGGACAGCTCCTACGAGCAGTACTTC.

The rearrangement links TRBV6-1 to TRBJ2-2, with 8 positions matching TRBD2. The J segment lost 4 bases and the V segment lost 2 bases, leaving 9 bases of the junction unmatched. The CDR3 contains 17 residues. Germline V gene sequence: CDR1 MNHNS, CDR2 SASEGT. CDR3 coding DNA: TGTGCCAGCAGTGAATGGGACGGGGGGGGACTCACCGGGGAGCTGTTTTTT. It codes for CASSEWDGGGLTGELFF.

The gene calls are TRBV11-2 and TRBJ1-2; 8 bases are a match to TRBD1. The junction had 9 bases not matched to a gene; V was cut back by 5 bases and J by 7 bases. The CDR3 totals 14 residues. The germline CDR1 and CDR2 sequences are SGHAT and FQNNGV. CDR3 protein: CASSPGQGGGGYTF. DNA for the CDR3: TGTGCCAGCAGCCCAGGACAGGGAGGGGGTGGCTACACCTTC.

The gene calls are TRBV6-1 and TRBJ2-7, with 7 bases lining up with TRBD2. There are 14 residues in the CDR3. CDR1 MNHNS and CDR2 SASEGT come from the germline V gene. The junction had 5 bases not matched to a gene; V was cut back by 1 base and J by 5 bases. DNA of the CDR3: TGTGCCAGCAGTGAAGGGGGGGGGTTCCACGAGCAGTACTTC. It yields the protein CASSEGGGFHEQYF.

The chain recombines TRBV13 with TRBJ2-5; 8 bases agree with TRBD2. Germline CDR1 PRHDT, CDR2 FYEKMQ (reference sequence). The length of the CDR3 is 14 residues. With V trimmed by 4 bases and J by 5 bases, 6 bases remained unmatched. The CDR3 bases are TGTGCCAGCAGCTCCGGACTAGCCGGGGAGACCCAGTACTTC. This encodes CASSSGLAGETQYF.

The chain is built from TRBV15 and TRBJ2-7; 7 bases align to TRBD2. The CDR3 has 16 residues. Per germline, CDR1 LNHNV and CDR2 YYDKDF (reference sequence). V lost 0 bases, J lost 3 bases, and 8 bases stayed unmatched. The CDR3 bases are TGTGCCACCAGCAGAGAGATGGGGGGGAGCCTCTACGAGCAGTACTTC. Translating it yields CATSREMGGSLYEQYF.

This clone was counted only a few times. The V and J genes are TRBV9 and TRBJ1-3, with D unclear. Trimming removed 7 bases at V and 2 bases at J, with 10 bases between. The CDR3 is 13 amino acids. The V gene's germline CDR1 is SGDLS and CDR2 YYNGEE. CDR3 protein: CASEGRPGNTIYF. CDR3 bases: TGTGCCAGCGAGGGTAGACCTGGAAACACCATATATTTT.

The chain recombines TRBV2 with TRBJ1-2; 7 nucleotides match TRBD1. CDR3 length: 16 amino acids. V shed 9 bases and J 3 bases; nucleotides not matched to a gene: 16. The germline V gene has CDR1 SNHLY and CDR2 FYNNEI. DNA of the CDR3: TGTGCCAGGGAAAGGGACAGCCAAGAGGGTGACTATGGCTACACCTTC. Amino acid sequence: CARERDSQEGDYGYTF.

This CDR3 is CASSYPGGQGDEQFF. CDR3 coding DNA: TGTGCCAGCAGCTACCCCGGAGGACAGGGGGATGAGCAGTTCTTC. The rearrangement joins TRBV7-9 to TRBJ2-1, with 10 bases lining up with TRBD1. V was pared by 4 bases and J by 8 bases, with 8 bases of the junction left unmatched. Germline V lookup: CDR1 SEHNR, CDR2 FQNEAQ (reference sequence). The CDR3 is 15 amino acids.

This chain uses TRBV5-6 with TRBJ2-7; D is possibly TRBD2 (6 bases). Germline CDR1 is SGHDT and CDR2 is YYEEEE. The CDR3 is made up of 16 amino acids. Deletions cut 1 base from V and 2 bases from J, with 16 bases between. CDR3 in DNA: TGTGCCAGCAGCTTGAATTGGGGGGTTGATACCTACGAGCAGTACTTC. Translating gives CASSLNWGVDTYEQYF.

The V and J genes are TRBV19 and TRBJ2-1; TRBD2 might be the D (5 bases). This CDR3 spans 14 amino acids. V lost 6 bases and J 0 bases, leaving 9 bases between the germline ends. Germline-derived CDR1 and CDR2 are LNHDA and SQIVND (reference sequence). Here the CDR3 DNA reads TGTGCCAGTAGGCTAGGGAGCTCCTACAATGAGCAGTTCTTC. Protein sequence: CASRLGSSYNEQFF.

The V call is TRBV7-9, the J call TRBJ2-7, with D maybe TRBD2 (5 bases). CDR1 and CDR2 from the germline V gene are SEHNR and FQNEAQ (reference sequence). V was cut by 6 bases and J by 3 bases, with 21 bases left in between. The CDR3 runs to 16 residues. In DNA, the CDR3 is TGTGCCAGCAGACCCCTAACGAGCGGAAACCTCTACGAGCAGTACTTC. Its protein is CASRPLTSGNLYEQYF.

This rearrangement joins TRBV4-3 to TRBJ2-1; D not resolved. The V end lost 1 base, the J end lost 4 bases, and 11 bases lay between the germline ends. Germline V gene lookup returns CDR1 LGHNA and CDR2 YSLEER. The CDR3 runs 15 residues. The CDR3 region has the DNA TGCGCCAGCAGCCAAGGAGTCAACAGTTACAATGAGCAGTTCTTC. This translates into CASSQGVNSYNEQFF.